A few counts support the clone carrying this T cell receptor beta chain. The assay was immunoSEQ multiplex PCR, and TCRdb's table has in-frame clones only and misses some. The table records around 10,000 clones, about 61% of them present only once. No neoadjuvant therapy was given to the selected pancreatic ductal adenocarcinoma patients before their surgery. The data were obtained in a study of T cells in pancreatic ductal adenocarcinoma. From germline, CDR1 is SGHAT and CDR2 FQDESV (reference sequence). The CDR3 extends over 17 amino acids. Unmatched junction bases numbered 6, after V lost 3 bases and J lost 5 bases.

Source material: pancreatic tumor tissue. V is TRBV11-1 and J is TRBJ2-5, with 16 bases fitting TRBD2. The source is a human donor with pancreatic ductal adenocarcinoma. CDR3 protein: CASSFGTSGGELETQYF. Written as DNA, the CDR3 is TGTGCCAGCAGCTTTGGGACTAGCGGGGGGGAGCTCGAGACCCAGTACTTC.